This TCR beta chain was captured in a study of T cells in narcolepsy. Study as a whole: Donors had narcolepsy type 1 or type 2, or were healthy controls. Study-level points and caveats: Comparing one patient's CSF and blood CD4+ clonotypes highlighted HCRT- and TRIB2-specific autoreactive clonotypes. Blood of same and different patients, but not healthy controls, reportedly held recurring autoreactive clonotypes.

Sequenced by immunoSEQ multiplex PCR; TCRdb stores in-frame clones only, minus some. The table has about 40,000 clones, roughly 88% seen once. On this clone: The antigen is not known.

The germline V and J ends were trimmed by 4 bases and 4 bases, with 16 bases remaining between them. CDR3 length: 14 residues. CDR1 GTSNPN and CDR2 SVGIG come from the germline V gene (reference sequence). The chain joins TRBV30 to TRBJ1-2, with D perhaps matching TRBD1 (6 bases). The sequenced sample consisted of CD45RA- memory CD4+ T cells from PBMCs. This receptor was identified in a human donor with narcolepsy. CDR3 sequence reads: CAWNPQQGLYGYTF. The CDR3 DNA reads as TGTGCCTGGAATCCCCAACAGGGCCTCTATGGCTACACCTTC.